The 18 T cell receptor beta chains below come from one sample, sequenced in a study of shared clonotypes between healthy human individuals. Only CD45RO-negative cells positively selected for CCR7 counted as naive CD8 cells, so terminally differentiated effector memory CD45RA+ cells were excluded. This table comes from immunoSEQ multiplex PCR, and its TCRdb copy is limited to in-frame clones, with some not included. Found here are some 2,100,000 clones, around 93% of them singletons; the top ten hold under 2%. The sequencing sample was made of naive CD8+ T cells from PBMCs. The source of these receptors is a man younger than 35 in good health. Some clones in this sample may be carry-over from other donors' samples.

The chain recombines TRBV11-2 with TRBJ2-1, with TRBD2 as a possible D gene (5 bases). Germline V gives CDR1 SGHAT, CDR2 FQNNGV. The length of the CDR3 is 15 residues. V was pared by 1 base and J by 3 bases, with 10 bases between. The CDR3 loop reads CASSLGAGLYNEQFF. DNA for the CDR3: TGTGCCAGCAGCTTAGGCGCGGGCCTCTACAATGAGCAGTTCTTC.

The chain uses TRBV5-6 and TRBJ2-5, with 9 bases aligning to TRBD2. Losses at the gene ends were 2 bases for V and 7 bases for J; bases not matched to a gene: 9. Germline loops: CDR1 SGHDT, CDR2 YYEEEE. The CDR3 is made up of 15 amino acids. The CDR3 DNA is TGTGCCAGCAGCTTCGGGACTAGCAACCTGGGGACCCAGTACTTC. This gives the protein CASSFGTSNLGTQYF. The full variable domain, in which reference TRBV5-6 and TRBJ2-5 provide the parts outside the CDR3, is DAGVTQSPTHLIKTRGQQVTLRCSPKSGHDTVSWYQQALGQGPQFIFQYYEEEERQRGNFPDRFSGHQFPNYSSELNVNALLLGDSALYLCASSFGTSNLGTQYFGPGTRLLVL.

The J gene is TRBJ1-2, the V gene TRBV13; D ambiguous. Germline values: CDR1 PRHDT, CDR2 FYEKMQ (reference sequence). The CDR3 runs to 12 residues. The V end was cut by 7 bases, the J end by 10 bases, with 16 bases between. CDR3 DNA: TGTGCCAGCACCACCCCTCCGGACCTCTACACCTTC. Its translation is CASTTPPDLYTF.

Remarks on this clone: This specimen includes other DNA sequences encoding the same CDR3. The chain employs TRBV5-1 and TRBJ2-7; 7 bases agree with TRBD1. Germline CDR1 is SGHRS and CDR2 is YFSETQ. The CDR3 extends over 14 amino acids. V gave up 0 bases and J gave up 2 bases; unmatched junction bases: 2. This CDR3 reads CASSLGTGAYEQYF. CDR3 DNA sequence: TGCGCCAGCAGCTTGGGAACAGGGGCCTACGAGCAGTACTTC.

The V call is TRBV5-1, the J call TRBJ2-1, with TRBD2 matching over 12 bases. This CDR3 has 18 residues. From germline, CDR1 is SGHRS and CDR2 YFSETQ. The V segment lost 0 bases and the J segment 0 bases; nucleotides outside the gene matches: 4. The CDR3 loop reads CASSLELAGGTSYNEQFF. The CDR3 DNA is TGCGCCAGCAGCTTGGAACTAGCGGGAGGTACCTCCTACAATGAGCAGTTCTTC.

The V and J genes are TRBV6-1 and TRBJ2-6; 7 bases agree with TRBD1. V shed 4 bases, J shed 1 base, and the junction held 13 bases outside the gene matches. CDR3 length: 19 residues. CDR1 and CDR2 (germline): MNHNS, SASEGT. The CDR3 loop is CASSGQGSWVLSGANVLTF. In nucleotides, the CDR3 is TGTGCCAGCAGTGGACAGGGTTCTTGGGTTCTTTCTGGGGCCAACGTCCTGACTTTC.

J is TRBJ1-4 and V is TRBV6-1; TRBD1 aligns across 8 bases. The CDR3 contains 14 residues. Germline CDR1 reads MNHNS; CDR2 reads SASEGT. V was pared by 5 bases and J by 4 bases, with 3 bases of the junction left unmatched. CDR3 bases: TGTGCCAGCAGTCCCGGACAGGGTAATGAAAAACTGTTTTTT. Its translation is CASSPGQGNEKLFF.

The V call is TRBV11-2, the J call TRBJ2-2, with 7 nucleotides matching TRBD1. This CDR3 region has 16 residues. The V gene's germline CDR1 is SGHAT and CDR2 FQNNGV. With 7 bases clipped from V and 5 bases from J, the junction kept 13 bases outside the gene matches. The CDR3 DNA reads as TGTGCCAGCAAACCCGGGACAGCGATAGTGACCGGGGAGCTGTTTTTT. Translated, it gives CASKPGTAIVTGELFF.

Written as DNA, the CDR3 is TGTGCCAGCAGTGCAACCGTTACAAACTATGGCTACACCTTC. This gives the protein CASSATVTNYGYTF. The chain couples TRBV6-4 to TRBJ1-2; no clear D. CDR3 length: 14 residues. Per germline, CDR1 MRHNA and CDR2 SNTAGT. V dropped 4 bases and J dropped 2 bases, with 11 bases sitting between them.

This CDR3 reads CASSQDFPLAGMGNEQFF. The CDR3 region has the DNA TGTGCCAGCAGCCAAGATTTCCCCCTCGCGGGAATGGGCAATGAGCAGTTCTTC. The chain uses TRBV4-2 and TRBJ2-1; possibly TRBD2 for D (6 bases). This CDR3 is built from 18 residues. Germline CDR1 LGHNA, CDR2 YNFKEQ. V was trimmed by 0 bases and J by 6 bases, leaving 21 bases between them.

This chain joins TRBV19 and TRBJ1-1; 7 bases map to TRBD1. There are 14 residues in the CDR3. Germline values: CDR1 LNHDA, CDR2 SQIVND (reference sequence). V shed 6 bases and J 6 bases; nucleotides not matched to a gene: 10. This CDR3 is CASRYTGVSPEAFF. The CDR3 DNA follows: TGTGCCAGTAGATACACAGGGGTTAGCCCTGAAGCTTTCTTT.

This chain links TRBV7-8 with TRBJ1-1; 9 bases are a match to TRBD1. The trim removed 4 bases at V and 5 bases at J, leaving 8 bases unmatched. The CDR3 length is 15 residues. Germline V gene sequence: CDR1 SGHVS, CDR2 FQNEAQ. CDR3 nucleotide sequence: TGTGCCAGCAGCTATCGACAGGGGGTGAGGACTGAAGCTTTCTTT. This gives the protein CASSYRQGVRTEAFF.

Notes on this clone: Other DNA sequences in this specimen translate into the identical CDR3. The chain joins TRBV27 to TRBJ2-7, with a weak D call TRBD1 (5 bases). The V end was cut by 3 bases, the J end by 2 bases, with 11 bases between. CDR3 size: 14 residues. Germline-derived CDR1 and CDR2 are MNHEY and SMNVEV (reference sequence). In DNA, the CDR3 is TGTGCCAGCAGTTTTGGCAGGGCGACCTACGAGCAGTACTTC. Translated: CASSFGRATYEQYF.

The chain combines TRBV19 with TRBJ2-1, with TRBD2 identical over 11 bases. With 3 bases clipped from V and 2 bases from J, the junction kept 6 bases outside the gene matches. Germline assignment: CDR1 LNHDA and CDR2 SQIVND (reference sequence). The CDR3 is made up of 17 amino acids. The CDR3 bases are TGTGCCAGTAGTATGAACTTAGCGGGAGGGCCCTACAATGAGCAGTTCTTC. Translated, it gives CASSMNLAGGPYNEQFF.

V gene TRBV9 combines with J gene TRBJ2-2; D might be TRBD1 (6 bases). Germline CDR1 reads SGDLS; CDR2 reads YYNGEE. This CDR3 is 14 amino acids long. With 6 bases removed from V and 4 bases from J, the gap between germline ends came to 13 bases. The CDR3 nucleotides are TGTGCCAGCACCGACGGACAGCTCACCGGGGAGCTGTTTTTT. Its protein is CASTDGQLTGELFF.

The gene calls are TRBV2 and TRBJ2-1; tentative D call: TRBD2 (7 bases). The CDR3 has 14 residues. Germline CDR1 is SNHLY and CDR2 is FYNNEI. Trimming cost V 3 bases and J 4 bases, with 10 bases left between them. DNA of the CDR3: TGTGCCAGCAGTGACAAGGGGGGGTACAATGAGCAGTTCTTC. Protein product: CASSDKGGYNEQFF.

On this clone: The same CDR3 arises from other DNA sequences in this sample as well. The V gene is TRBV4-1, the J gene TRBJ2-7; D remains ambiguous. V was shortened by 2 bases and J by 6 bases, with 5 bases between the two germline ends. The CDR3 totals 11 residues. Per the germline V gene, CDR1 is MGHRA and CDR2 is YSYEKL. The CDR3 region has the DNA TGCGCCAGCAGCCAATTGGGCGAGCAGTACTTC. Its translation is CASSQLGEQYF.

This clone appeared a single time. V gene TRBV7-8 combines with J gene TRBJ1-4; 7 bases line up with TRBD1. The CDR3 sequence is 15 residues long. J gave up 8 bases and V 4 bases, and 10 bases lay outside the gene matches. The V gene's germline CDR1 is SGHVS and CDR2 FQNEAQ. The CDR3 here is CASSSRNRGGEKLFF. CDR3 bases: TGTGCCAGCAGCTCGAGAAACAGGGGAGGCGAAAAACTGTTTTTT.